A selection of T cell receptor beta chains follows, all from one sample in a study of blood T cells in healthy people across ages. TCRdb recomputed calls from the 5' RACE reads with MiXCR, one row per CDR3 protein. There are almost 300,000 distinct CDR3 sequences in the sample; 27% occur only once, and 25% to 35% lies in the top ten. The sequenced material came from blood. These receptors all come from a woman aged 65 to 85 in good health. Each CDR3 is given with its conserved first and last residue. Each record gives: D gene, clone size, J gene, V gene, CDR3 DNA, CDR3 protein. The D gene is left open where the match is weak. Size is stated for part of the rows, as once, few or many counts, or as a class when the clone is expanded.

D: NA; size: few; J: TRBJ2-7; V: TRBV29-1; DNA: TGCAGCGTTCAAACCCAGGGGGGTATAGGGGAGCAGTACTTC; CDR3: CSVQTQGGIGEQYF
D: NA; size: few; J: TRBJ1-2; V: TRBV5-6; DNA: TGTGCCAGCAGCTTGGGGGGTCATCAGTTTTATGGCTACACCTTC; CDR3: CASSLGGHQFYGYTF
D: NA; size: NA; J: TRBJ2-1; V: TRBV7-2; DNA: TGTGCCAGCAGCCCGGGACCCCCTCGCACCTACAATGAGCAGTTCTTC; CDR3: CASSPGPPRTYNEQFF
D: NA; size: NA; J: TRBJ1-3; V: TRBV7-9; DNA: TGTGCCAGCAGCTCCCCCGGGACTTCCTCTGGAAACACCATATATTTT; CDR3: CASSSPGTSSGNTIYF
D: NA; size: NA; J: TRBJ2-7; V: TRBV5-1; DNA: TGCGCCAGCAGCTTGCAGCCGGTAGAAACCTACGAGCAGTACTTC; CDR3: CASSLQPVETYEQYF
D: NA; size: few; J: TRBJ2-6; V: TRBV20-1; DNA: TGCAGTGCTATGGCGGGAACTCCTGGGGCCAACGTCCTGACTTTC; CDR3: CSAMAGTPGANVLTF
D: NA; size: NA; J: TRBJ2-3; V: TRBV5-1; DNA: TGCGCCAGCAGCTTGGTGGGTCCCACAGATACGCAGTATTTT; CDR3: CASSLVGPTDTQYF
D: TRBD2; size: NA; J: TRBJ2-5; V: TRBV2; DNA: TGTGCCAGCAAGGGTAGCGGGAAGGAGACCCAGTACTTC; CDR3: CASKGSGKETQYF
D: TRBD2; size: few; J: TRBJ2-7; V: TRBV28; DNA: TGTGCCAGCAGGGCTGAATTAGCGGGAATCTACGAGCAGTACTTC; CDR3: CASRAELAGIYEQYF
D: NA; size: few; J: TRBJ1-3; V: TRBV16; DNA: TGTGCCAGCAGCCAGAGCTCCTCGGACTCTGGAAACACCATATATTTT; CDR3: CASSQSSSDSGNTIYF
D: NA; size: NA; J: TRBJ1-1; V: TRBV25-1; DNA: TGTGCCAGCAATACCCCAAAGGGGGGGGAAGCTTTCTTT; CDR3: CASNTPKGGEAFF
D: NA; size: few; J: TRBJ2-7; V: TRBV24-1; DNA: TGTGCCACCAGTGACCCTTCGCGGACCGAGAGCGGCGAGCAGTACTTC; CDR3: CATSDPSRTESGEQYF
D: TRBD1; size: NA; J: TRBJ1-1; V: TRBV7-3; DNA: TGTGCCAGCAGCTTCACAGGGGAAACTGAAGCTTTCTTT; CDR3: CASSFTGETEAFF
D: NA; size: NA; J: TRBJ1-4; V: TRBV20-1; DNA: TGCAGTGCCCCCGGGGCGGGAGGAAATGAAAAACTGTTTTTT; CDR3: CSAPGAGGNEKLFF
D: TRBD1; size: few; J: TRBJ2-4; V: TRBV7-9; DNA: TGTGCCAGCAACCTCCTGACAGGGAACATTCAGTACTTC; CDR3: CASNLLTGNIQYF
D: NA; size: NA; J: TRBJ2-5; V: TRBV5-1; DNA: TGCGCCAGCTCCAGGTCCCCAGGAGACCAAGAGACCCAGTACTTC; CDR3: CASSRSPGDQETQYF
D: NA; size: few; J: TRBJ1-2; V: TRBV14; DNA: TGTGCCAGCAGCCAAGCTAAGGGGTGGTGGAGCTACACCTTC; CDR3: CASSQAKGWWSYTF
D: NA; size: NA; J: TRBJ2-5; V: TRBV7-2; DNA: TGTGCCAGCAGCTTAGGGGTGGGGGCAGACACCCAGTACTTC; CDR3: CASSLGVGADTQYF